Below are 13 T cell receptor beta chains sequenced from a single sample in a study of chemoradiotherapy in HPV16-positive cancers. The assay was immunoSEQ multiplex PCR, and TCRdb's table has in-frame clones only and misses some. The data hold approximately 7,700 clones, with 82% observed a single time. Sequencing was performed on tumor tissue, taken from a patient who underwent chemoradiotherapy. These receptor sequences come from a human donor with HPV-associated anogenital cancer.

The genes are TRBV11-2 and TRBJ2-4; D is uncertain. Germline V gene data show CDR1 as SGHAT and CDR2 as FQNNGV. This CDR3 is built from 12 residues. V was trimmed by 5 bases and J by 6 bases, leaving 8 bases between them. Written as DNA, the CDR3 is TGTGCCAGCAGCCGGGCTAGAAACATTCAGTACTTC. Translating gives CASSRARNIQYF.

This clone was found once. The chain uses TRBV5-6 and TRBJ2-1, with a tentative D call TRBD1 (6 bases). The CDR3 contains 15 residues. Trimming stripped 5 bases from V and 5 bases from J, with 17 bases between. Germline V lookup: CDR1 SGHDT, CDR2 YYEEEE. In nucleotides, the CDR3 is TGTGCCAGCAGGAGAGGGGGTCAGGGTAACAATGAGCAGTTCTTC. It encodes CASRRGGQGNNEQFF.

The J gene is TRBJ1-5, the V gene TRBV5-5, with 11 bases identical to TRBD1. Germline V gene lookup returns CDR1 SGHKS and CDR2 YYEKEE (reference sequence). CDR3 length: 15 residues. The V segment lost 4 bases and the J segment 0 bases; nucleotides outside the gene matches: 0. This chain's CDR3 is CASSGTGGSNQPQHF. CDR3 nucleotides: TGTGCCAGCAGCGGGACAGGGGGTAGCAATCAGCCCCAGCATTTT.

V and J are TRBV10-1 and TRBJ2-2; possible D gene TRBD2, 5 bases. CDR1 WNHNN and CDR2 SYGVQD come from the germline V gene (reference sequence). The CDR3 spans 16 residues. V lost 3 bases to trimming and J lost 6 bases, with 17 bases between them. The CDR3 spells CASSDRGFNGAGELFF. The CDR3 DNA reads as TGCGCCAGCAGTGATAGAGGCTTTAACGGGGCCGGGGAGCTGTTTTTT.

This clone is a singleton in its sample. The gene calls are TRBV19 and TRBJ2-7; D is unresolved. V gave up 5 bases and J gave up 2 bases, with 10 bases separating them. The CDR3 contains 13 residues. Germline lookup yields CDR1 LNHDA and CDR2 SQIVND (reference sequence). This chain's CDR3 is CASSPRAPYEQYF. The CDR3 DNA reads TGTGCCAGTAGTCCCCGGGCGCCCTACGAGCAGTACTTC.

This clone was observed a handful of times. CDR3 sequence (DNA): TGTGCCTGGAGCCCATACCGGGACAGGGCTAATGAAAAACTGTTTTTT. Amino acids: CAWSPYRDRANEKLFF. The V and J genes are TRBV30 and TRBJ1-4; 9 bases are a match to TRBD1. Germline lookup yields CDR1 GTSNPN and CDR2 SVGIG (reference sequence). The CDR3 spans 16 residues. V trimming: 3 bases; J trimming: 3 bases; junction bases outside the gene matches: 8.

This clone was observed a single time. This chain links TRBV19 with TRBJ1-2; TRBD1 might be the D (5 bases). Germline CDR1 LNHDA, CDR2 SQIVND (reference sequence). The germline V and J ends were trimmed by 3 bases and 0 bases, with 11 bases remaining between them. The CDR3 contains 15 residues. CDR3 in DNA: TGTGCCAGTAGTATCGGGGCCGGTTCTAACTATGGCTACACCTTC. Its translation: CASSIGAGSNYGYTF. Complete variable domain (other parts from reference TRBV19 and TRBJ1-2): DGGITQSPKYLFRKEGQNVTLSCEQNLNHDAMYWYRQDPGQGLRLIYYSQIVNDFQKGDIAEGYSVSREKKESFPLTVTSAQKNPTAFYLCASSIGAGSNYGYTFGSGTRLTVV.

The J gene is TRBJ1-2, the V gene TRBV6-1; a possible D gene is TRBD1 (5 bases). Trimming took 4 bases from V and 8 from J, leaving 11 bases between them. Germline CDR1 MNHNS, CDR2 SASEGT. This CDR3 region has 12 residues. The CDR3 nucleotides are TGTGCCAGCAGTGGCCTGGGGGACGGCTACACCTTC. It translates to CASSGLGDGYTF.

The table lists this clone with a count of one. The V gene is TRBV5-4, the J gene TRBJ2-5, with TRBD1 matching over 12 bases. V trimming: 4 bases; J trimming: 3 bases; junction bases outside the gene matches: 7. Germline-derived CDR1 and CDR2 are SGHNT and YYREEE (reference sequence). The CDR3 extends over 16 amino acids. CDR3 amino acids: CASSPMGTGGEETQYF. CDR3 coding DNA: TGTGCCAGCAGCCCCATGGGGACAGGGGGCGAAGAGACCCAGTACTTC.

The chain recombines TRBV5-4 with TRBJ2-1; 9 nucleotides line up with TRBD2. CDR1 SGHNT and CDR2 YYREEE come from the germline V gene (reference sequence). The CDR3 extends over 16 amino acids. V shed 0 bases and J 8 bases; nucleotides not matched to a gene: 9. CDR3 bases: TGTGCCAGCAGCTTGGCAAGAGCGGGGGGTCTAGATGAGCAGTTCTTC. It is translated as CASSLARAGGLDEQFF.

This rearrangement joins TRBV7-9 to TRBJ1-6, with 10 bases that match TRBD1. The CDR3 extends over 15 amino acids. The ends lost 1 base at V and 10 bases at J; junction bases unmatched: 4. Looked up from germline, CDR1 is SEHNR and CDR2 is FQNEAQ (reference sequence). CDR3: CASSLGQGAGSPLHF. The CDR3, as DNA: TGTGCCAGCAGCTTAGGACAGGGGGCTGGGTCACCCCTCCACTTT.

This clone was picked up a small number of times. The chain joins TRBV6-4 to TRBJ1-1; 9 bases line up with TRBD1. In germline, CDR1 is MRHNA, CDR2 SNTAGT. The CDR3 runs to 18 residues. J lost 1 base, V lost 7 bases, and 16 bases had no gene match. As DNA, the CDR3 is TGTGCCAGCAATCACTCGGAGGACAGGGGCCCGCCGAACACTGAAGCTTTCTTT. Translation gives CASNHSEDRGPPNTEAFF.

The gene calls are TRBV4-3 and TRBJ1-1; maybe TRBD1 (5 bases). V lost 3 bases to trimming and J lost 5 bases, with 19 bases between them. Per germline, CDR1 LGHNA and CDR2 YSLEER. The length of the CDR3 is 16 residues. CDR3 in amino acids: CASSQTPGAGGTEAFF. The CDR3, as DNA: TGCGCCAGCAGCCAGACTCCCGGGGCAGGAGGGACTGAAGCTTTCTTT.